This T cell receptor (beta chain) was sequenced for a study of T cell responses to AZD1222 COVID-19 vaccine. Clones were sequenced by immunoSEQ multiplex PCR, and TCRdb holds only the in-frame ones, with some missing. In the table there are 150,000 to 200,000 clones, almost 90% of which are singletons. The study, taken as a whole, reports: Seropositive at baseline were only a handful of AZD1222 recipients. Clonal diversity was possibly underestimated; the donors were predominantly white British and more often female.

CDR3 length: 16 amino acids. Trimming at V came to 1 base and at J to 6 bases, leaving 5 bases not matched to a gene. Germline loops: CDR1 SGHTA, CDR2 FQGNSA. Of note for this clone: Its antigen is undetermined.

The chain uses TRBV7-2 and TRBJ2-3; 12 bases match TRBD1. This clonotype was sampled from an adult in good health. The sample was peripheral blood, taken on day 0 of AZD1222 vaccination. For the CDR3, the DNA is TGTGCCAGCAGCTTAGGGGGACAGGGGGCGCAGGATACGCAGTATTTT. Protein product: CASSLGGQGAQDTQYF.